These T cell receptor beta chains were read from a single sample in a study of graft-versus-host responses after intestinal transplantation. Clones were read by immunoSEQ multiplex PCR, and TCRdb kept only the in-frame ones, dropping some. The data contain approximately 10,000 clones, about 80% of them singletons. Source: ileum tissue, taken about 150 days after intestinal transplantation. The receptors come from a human patient who received an intestinal transplant, so some T cells may come from the graft donor. CDR3s include the opening cysteine and the closing phenylalanine or tryptophan. A D gene is named only where the DNA matches it firmly. A clone size is listed for some rows: how often the clone was seen (once, few, many), or a class if it is expanded.

>14|TRBJ2-3|TRBV30|.|.
CAWDVGTYTDTQYF
TGTGCCTGGGACGTGGGCACCTACACAGATACGCAGTATTTT
>17|TRBJ2-7|TRBV11-2|.|TRBD2
CASSLVGLADKSYEQYF
TGTGCCAGCAGCTTGGTAGGGCTAGCGGATAAATCCTACGAGCAGTACTTC
>14|TRBJ1-2|TRBV4-1|.|.
CASSQGGLGYGYTF
TGCGCCAGCAGCCAAGGCGGGTTGGGCTATGGCTACACCTTC
>14|TRBJ2-2|TRBV7-7|.|TRBD1
CASSIRQGSGELFF
TGTGCTAGCAGCATTCGACAGGGGAGCGGGGAGCTGTTTTTT
>13|TRBJ2-2|TRBV4-2|.|.
CASSHTGTGELFF
TGTGCCAGCAGCCACACGGGCACCGGGGAGCTGTTTTTT
>16|TRBJ2-3|TRBV11-2|.|.
CASSPWVGGATDTQYF
TGTGCCAGCAGCCCGTGGGTGGGGGGAGCGACAGATACGCAGTATTTT
>16|TRBJ2-7|TRBV10-3|.|TRBD2
CAIRGITSGDSYEQYF
TGTGCCATCAGGGGGATTACTAGCGGGGACTCCTACGAGCAGTACTTC
>15|TRBJ2-1|TRBV4-1|.|.
CASSQDEQGHNEQFF
TGCGCCAGCAGCCAAGATGAACAGGGACACAATGAGCAGTTCTTC
>16|TRBJ2-1|TRBV15|.|.
CATSAGAGSSYNEQLF
TGTGCCACCAGCGCCGGGGCGGGGAGCTCCTACAATGAGCAGCTCTTC
>13|TRBJ2-1|TRBV11-2|.|.
CASSLGRVNEQFF
TGTGCCAGCAGCTTAGGCCGGGTCAATGAGCAGTTCTTC
>16|TRBJ2-7|TRBV5-5|.|.
CASSPLWSPEVIVEYF
TGTGCCAGCAGCCCCTTGTGGTCCCCCGAGGTAATCGTCGAGTACTTC
>14|TRBJ2-7|TRBV27|few|.
CASSFGDSSYGQYF
TGTGCCAGCAGTTTCGGAGACTCTTCCTACGGGCAGTACTTC
>15|TRBJ1-1|TRBV28|.|TRBD1
CASSPWTGSGTEAFF
TGTGCCAGCAGTCCCTGGACAGGGTCGGGCACTGAAGCTTTCTTT
>14|TRBJ2-1|TRBV13|once|TRBD1
CASSSDRALGEQFF
TGTGCCAGCAGCTCAGACAGGGCTCTGGGTGAGCAGTTCTTC
>14|TRBJ2-5|TRBV28|.|TRBD2
CASSLAGGPETQYF
TGTGCCAGCAGTTTAGCGGGAGGGCCGGAGACCCAGTACTTC
>12|TRBJ1-2|TRBV2|.|.
CANPGGGCRYTF
TGTGCCAACCCCGGCGGGGGTTGTCGCTACACCTTC
>17|TRBJ2-5|TRBV5-8|.|TRBD1
CASSYGGQGLSQETQYF
TGTGCCAGCAGCTACGGGGGACAGGGGCTATCACAAGAGACCCAGTACTTC
>14|TRBJ2-3|TRBV6-4|large|TRBD2
CASSLAGDTDTQYF
TGTGCCAGCAGCTTAGCGGGGGACACAGATACGCAGTATTTT
>18|TRBJ2-5|TRBV5-1|.|TRBD2
CASSLAPGRGALQETQYF
TGCGCCAGCAGCTTGGCACCCGGGAGGGGAGCGCTTCAAGAGACCCAGTACTTC
>12|TRBJ2-7|TRBV7-2|few|TRBD2
CASGGGAREQYF
TGTGCCAGCGGCGGGGGGGCTCGGGAGCAGTACTTC
>18|TRBJ1-4|TRBV18|.|.
CASSPFPRNGYPNEKLFF
TGTGCCAGCTCACCATTCCCCAGGAATGGGTACCCGAATGAAAAACTGTTTTTT
>13|TRBJ2-7|TRBV19|once|.
CASEGGQMYEQYF
TGTGCCAGTGAAGGCGGGCAGATGTACGAGCAGTACTTC
>14|TRBJ2-1|TRBV11-2|few|TRBD2
CASSPRTSYNEQFF
TGTGCCAGCAGCCCCCGGACTAGCTACAATGAGCAGTTCTTC
>13|TRBJ1-6|TRBV7-9|few|.
CASSTRQFSPLHF
TGTGCCAGCAGCACCCGACAGTTTTCACCCCTCCACTTT
>13|TRBJ2-1|TRBV2|.|TRBD1
CASRGTDYNEQFF
TGTGCCAGCAGGGGGACAGACTACAATGAGCAGTTCTTC
>15|TRBJ1-1|TRBV5-1|once|TRBD1
CASSGKTGGVNEAFF
TGCGCCAGCAGCGGGAAGACAGGGGGCGTTAATGAAGCTTTCTTT
>14|TRBJ1-3|TRBV2|.|TRBD1
CASSGGGFGNTIYF
TGTGCCAGCAGTGGAGGGGGCTTCGGAAACACCATATATTTT
>12|TRBJ2-5|TRBV5-6|few|.
CASSLYGVTQYF
TGTGCCAGCAGCTTGTACGGAGTGACCCAGTACTTC
>17|TRBJ2-3|TRBV6-1|.|TRBD1
CASSEPSWGQITDTQYF
TGTGCCAGCAGTGAGCCATCGTGGGGACAGATCACAGATACGCAGTATTTT
>14|TRBJ1-1|TRBV2|.|.
CASRWGGEDTEAFF
TGTGCCAGCAGATGGGGGGGGGAGGACACTGAAGCTTTCTTT
>16|TRBJ2-1|TRBV9|.|TRBD2
CASSVEGLAGENEQFF
TGTGCCAGCAGCGTGGAGGGACTAGCGGGAGAAAATGAGCAGTTCTTC
>13|TRBJ2-7|TRBV6-4|.|.
CASSPTVSGEQYF
TGTGCCAGCAGTCCGACCGTGTCGGGTGAGCAGTACTTC
>15|TRBJ1-2|TRBV4-1|.|TRBD1
CASSLGQGAYYGYTF
TGCGCCAGCAGCCTGGGACAGGGGGCGTACTATGGCTACACCTTC
>12|TRBJ2-2|TRBV9|few|.
CASSPRSRELFF
TGTGCCAGCAGCCCCCGGAGCCGGGAGCTGTTTTTT
>18|TRBJ1-4|TRBV7-9|.|TRBD1
CASSFEGDRGQFGEKLFF
TGTGCCAGCAGTTTTGAGGGGGACAGGGGGCAATTCGGTGAAAAACTGTTTTTT
>14|TRBJ1-1|TRBV7-6|.|.
CASSLERGGTEAFF
TGTGCCAGCAGCTTAGAGCGCGGGGGTACTGAAGCTTTCTTT
>14|TRBJ2-3|TRBV2|.|TRBD2
CASGLAGSTDTQYF
TGTGCCAGCGGGCTAGCGGGGTCAACAGATACGCAGTATTTT
>14|TRBJ1-1|TRBV7-8|.|TRBD1
CASSSGTGYTEAFF
TGTGCCAGCAGCTCCGGGACAGGGTACACTGAAGCTTTCTTT
>14|TRBJ2-7|TRBV7-9|.|.
CASSFPYPGDEQYF
TGTGCCAGCAGCTTCCCCTACCCAGGGGACGAGCAGTACTTC
>13|TRBJ2-7|TRBV11-3|few|.
CASSWLTGEVQYF
TGTGCCAGCAGCTGGTTAACAGGAGAGGTGCAGTACTTC
>15|TRBJ1-6|TRBV6-5|.|.
CASTAGTSYNSPLHF
TGTGCCAGCACTGCGGGGACCTCCTATAATTCCCCCCTCCACTTT
>15|TRBJ2-1|TRBV27|once|TRBD2
CASSPGTSGSGEQFF
TGTGCCAGCAGCCCAGGGACTAGCGGGAGCGGTGAGCAGTTCTTC
>15|TRBJ2-7|TRBV11-2|.|.
CASSMTVLSSYEQYF
TGTGCCAGCAGCATGACAGTCCTAAGCTCCTACGAGCAGTACTTC
>16|TRBJ2-7|TRBV19|.|.
CASTPFHTDSSYEQYF
TGTGCCAGTACCCCCTTCCACACAGACAGCTCCTACGAGCAGTACTTC
>18|TRBJ2-7|TRBV5-5|.|TRBD2
CARDGTSGLRWNDYEQYF
TGTGCCAGGGACGGGACTAGCGGTTTAAGGTGGAATGACTACGAGCAGTACTTC
>16|TRBJ2-2|TRBV5-4|.|TRBD2
CASSLAGGRGTGELFF
TGTGCCAGCAGCTTAGCGGGGGGGCGCGGCACCGGGGAGCTGTTTTTT
>15|TRBJ2-1|TRBV7-9|.|TRBD1
CASSLKQGHVDEQFF
TGTGCCAGCAGCCTCAAACAGGGGCACGTTGATGAGCAGTTCTTC
>15|TRBJ2-1|TRBV28|once|.
CASSERGSSYNEQFF
TGTGCCAGCAGTGAGAGGGGGTCCTCCTACAATGAGCAGTTCTTC
>15|TRBJ1-2|TRBV5-5|.|.
CASSLEVGVNYGYTF
TGTGCCAGCAGCTTGGAGGTAGGGGTTAACTATGGCTACACCTTC
>15|TRBJ2-3|TRBV7-9|.|TRBD1
CASSFRYRGADTQYF
TGTGCCAGCAGCTTTAGGTACAGGGGCGCAGATACGCAGTATTTT
>10|TRBJ2-1|TRBV7-3|once|.
CASSLQAGFF
TGTGCCAGCAGCTTGCAAGCGGGGTTCTTC
>11|TRBJ1-1|TRBV30|.|.
CAWSAYTEAFF
TGTGCCTGGAGTGCTTACACTGAAGCTTTCTTT
>13|TRBJ1-3|TRBV21-1|medium-sized|.
CASSNHSGNTIYF
TGTGCCAGCAGCAACCACTCTGGAAACACCATATATTTT